This TCR beta chain appears in the sequencing data of a study of shared clonotypes between healthy human individuals. General study results and limits: Blood alone was sampled, and tissue repertoires likely differ. Compared with memory subsets, naive subsets generally had larger estimated richness. Sequencing of the sorted subsets was shown by rarefaction to be incomplete despite large depth.

This clone is a singleton in its sample. Its antigen is unidentified. The CDR3 covers 13 residues. V was pared by 3 bases and J by 3 bases, with 6 bases between. The germline CDR1 and CDR2 sequences are SGDLS and YYNGEE. The repertoire was sequenced with immunoSEQ multiplex PCR; TCRdb's copy has only in-frame clones and lacks some. Of over 2 million clones in the sample, about 90% were seen once. The J gene is TRBJ2-2, the V gene TRBV9; D remains ambiguous. This TCR derives from a man younger than 35 in good health. Some clones in this sample may be carry-over from other donors' samples. Material: naive CD4+ T cells from PBMCs. Described subset: CD45RA+ positively selected. The CDR3 DNA reads TGTGCCAGCAGCGAGCAATACACCGGGGAGCTGTTTTTT. This gives the protein CASSEQYTGELFF.